These 2 T cell receptor beta chains were sequenced from one sample in a study of T-cell memory formation after mild COVID-19. A single record per CDR3 protein comes from TCRdb applying MiXCR to the 5' RACE reads. Altogether approximately 290,000 distinct CDR3 sequences are present, 15% to 20% being singletons, with the ten largest covering more than 20%. The source material was PBMCs or a T cell subset sorted from them (not recorded which). These receptors came from a young man who had mild COVID-19 (a few samples of this study predate the infection). Cell type and time point are not known.

The J gene is TRBJ1-2, the V gene TRBV4-3, with TRBD1 as a possible D gene (5 bases). CDR3 length equals 14 residues. The germline V and J ends were trimmed by 1 base and 4 bases, with 10 bases remaining between them. Per germline, CDR1 LGHNA and CDR2 YSLEER. The CDR3 DNA reads TGCGCCAGCAGCCAAGTAGGGGCATCCTATGGCTACACCTTC. Translated, it gives CASSQVGASYGYTF.

This clonotype was seen many times. The V call is TRBV11-3, the J call TRBJ2-2, with 11 bases fitting TRBD2. The V and J ends lost 5 bases and 3 bases, in that order; junction bases with no gene match: 5. Looked up from germline, CDR1 is SGHNT and CDR2 is YENEEA. The CDR3 totals 16 residues. CDR3 region: CASSPRTSGYTGELFF. Written as DNA, the CDR3 is TGTGCCAGCAGCCCCAGGACTAGCGGGTACACCGGGGAGCTGTTTTTT.